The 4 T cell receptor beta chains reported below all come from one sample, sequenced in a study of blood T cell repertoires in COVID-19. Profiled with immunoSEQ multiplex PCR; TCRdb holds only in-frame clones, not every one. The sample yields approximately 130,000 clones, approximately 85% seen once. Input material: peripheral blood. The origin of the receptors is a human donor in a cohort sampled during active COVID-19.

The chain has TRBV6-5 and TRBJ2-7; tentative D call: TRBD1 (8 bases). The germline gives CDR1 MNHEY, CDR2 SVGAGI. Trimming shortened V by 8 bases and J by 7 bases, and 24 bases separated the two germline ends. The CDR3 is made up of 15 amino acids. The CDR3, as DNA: TGTGCCAGCGACACGGGGGGCAGGGGGCGCGGGGAGCAGTACGTC. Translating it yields CASDTGGRGRGEQYV.

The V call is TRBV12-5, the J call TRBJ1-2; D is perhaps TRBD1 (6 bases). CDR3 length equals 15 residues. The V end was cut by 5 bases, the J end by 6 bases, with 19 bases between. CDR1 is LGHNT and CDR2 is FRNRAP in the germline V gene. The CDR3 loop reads CASGTSRPGGHGYTF. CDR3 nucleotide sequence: TGTGCTAGTGGTACAAGCCGTCCGGGGGGCCATGGCTACACCTTC.

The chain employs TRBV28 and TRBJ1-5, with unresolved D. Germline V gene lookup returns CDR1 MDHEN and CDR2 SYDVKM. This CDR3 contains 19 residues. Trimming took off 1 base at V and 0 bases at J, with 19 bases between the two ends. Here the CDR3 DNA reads TGTGCCAGCAGTTTATTAAGCGGGAGCGGACCCTATAGCAATCAGCCCCAGCATTTT. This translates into CASSLLSGSGPYSNQPQHF. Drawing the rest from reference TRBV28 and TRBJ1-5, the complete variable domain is DVKVTQSSRYLVKRTGEKVFLECVQDMDHENMFWYRQDPGLGLRLIYFSYDVKMKEKGDIPEGYSVSREKKERFSLILESASTNQTSMYLCASSLLSGSGPYSNQPQHFGDGTRLSIL.

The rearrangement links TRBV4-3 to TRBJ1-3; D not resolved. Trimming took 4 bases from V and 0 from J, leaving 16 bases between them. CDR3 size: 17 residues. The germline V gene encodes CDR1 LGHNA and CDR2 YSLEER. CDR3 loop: CASSPFAGTRSGNTIYF. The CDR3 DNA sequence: TGCGCCAGCAGCCCCTTCGCGGGCACGCGCTCTGGAAACACCATATATTTT.